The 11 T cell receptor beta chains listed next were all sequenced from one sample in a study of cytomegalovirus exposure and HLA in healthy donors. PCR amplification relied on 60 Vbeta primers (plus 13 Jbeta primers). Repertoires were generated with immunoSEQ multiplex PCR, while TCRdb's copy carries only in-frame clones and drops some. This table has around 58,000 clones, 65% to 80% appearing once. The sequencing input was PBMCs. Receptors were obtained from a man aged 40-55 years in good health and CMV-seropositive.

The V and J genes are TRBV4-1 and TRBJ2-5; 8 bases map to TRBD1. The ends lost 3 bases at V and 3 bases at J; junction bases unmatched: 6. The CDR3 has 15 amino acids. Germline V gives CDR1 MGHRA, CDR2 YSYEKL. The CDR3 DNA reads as TGCGCCAGCAGCCAGCATGGGACAGGTGAAGAGACCCAGTACTTC. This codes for CASSQHGTGEETQYF.

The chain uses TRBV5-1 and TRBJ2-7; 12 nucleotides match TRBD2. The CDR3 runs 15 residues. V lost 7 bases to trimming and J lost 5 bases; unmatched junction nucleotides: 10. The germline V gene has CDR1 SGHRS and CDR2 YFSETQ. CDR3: CASCLAGGPYNEQYF. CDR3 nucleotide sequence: TGCGCCAGCTGTCTAGCGGGGGGGCCGTACAACGAGCAGTACTTC.

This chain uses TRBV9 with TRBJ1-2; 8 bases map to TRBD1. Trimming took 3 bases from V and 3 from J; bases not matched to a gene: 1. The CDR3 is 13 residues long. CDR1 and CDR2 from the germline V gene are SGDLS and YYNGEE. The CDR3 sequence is CASSGTGHYGYTF. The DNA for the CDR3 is TGTGCCAGCAGCGGGACAGGGCACTATGGCTACACCTTC.

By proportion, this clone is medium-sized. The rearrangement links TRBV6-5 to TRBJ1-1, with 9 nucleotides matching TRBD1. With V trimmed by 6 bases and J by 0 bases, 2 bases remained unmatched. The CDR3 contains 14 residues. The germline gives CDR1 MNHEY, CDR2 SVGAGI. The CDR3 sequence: CASSWTGVNTEAFF. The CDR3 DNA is TGTGCCAGCAGCTGGACAGGGGTGAACACTGAAGCTTTCTTT.

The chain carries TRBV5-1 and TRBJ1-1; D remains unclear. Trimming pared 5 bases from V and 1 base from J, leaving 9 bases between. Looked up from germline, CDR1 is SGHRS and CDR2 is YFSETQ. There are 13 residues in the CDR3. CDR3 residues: CASRRGANTEAFF. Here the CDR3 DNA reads TGCGCCAGCAGACGAGGTGCGAACACTGAAGCTTTCTTT.

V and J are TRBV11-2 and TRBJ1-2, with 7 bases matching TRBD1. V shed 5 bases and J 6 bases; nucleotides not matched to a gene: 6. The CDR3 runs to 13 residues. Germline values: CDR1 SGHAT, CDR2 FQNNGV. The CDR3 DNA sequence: TGTGCCAGCAGCGCCACAGGGGTACATGGCTACACCTTC. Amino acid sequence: CASSATGVHGYTF.

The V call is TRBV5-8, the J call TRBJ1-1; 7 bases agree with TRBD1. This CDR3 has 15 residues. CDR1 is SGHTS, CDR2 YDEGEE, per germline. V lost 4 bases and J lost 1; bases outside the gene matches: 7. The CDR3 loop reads CASSKMGQPNTEAFF. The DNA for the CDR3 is TGTGCCAGCAGCAAAATGGGACAGCCGAACACTGAAGCTTTCTTT.

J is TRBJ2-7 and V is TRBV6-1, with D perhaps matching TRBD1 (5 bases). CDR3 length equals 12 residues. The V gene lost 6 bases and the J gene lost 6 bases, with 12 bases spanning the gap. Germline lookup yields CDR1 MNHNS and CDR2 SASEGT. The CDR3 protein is CASSLDSPEQYF. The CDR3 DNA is TGTGCCAGCAGCCTCGACAGTCCCGAGCAGTACTTC.

CDR3 coding DNA: TGTGCCAGCAGTTACCAGGGGGCAGGGTCTGAAGCTTTCTTT. It codes for CASSYQGAGSEAFF. V and J are TRBV6-6 and TRBJ1-1, with 8 bases fitting TRBD1. Germline V gene data show CDR1 as MNHNY and CDR2 as SVGAGI (reference sequence). The V and J ends lost 2 bases and 6 bases, in that order; junction bases with no gene match: 5. The CDR3 totals 14 residues.

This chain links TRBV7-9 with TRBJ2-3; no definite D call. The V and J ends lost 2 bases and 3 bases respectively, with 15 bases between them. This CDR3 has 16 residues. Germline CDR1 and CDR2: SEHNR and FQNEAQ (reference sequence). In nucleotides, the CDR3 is TGTGCCAGCAGCTTAATATTTCGAGCGACGACAGATACGCAGTATTTT. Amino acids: CASSLIFRATTDTQYF.

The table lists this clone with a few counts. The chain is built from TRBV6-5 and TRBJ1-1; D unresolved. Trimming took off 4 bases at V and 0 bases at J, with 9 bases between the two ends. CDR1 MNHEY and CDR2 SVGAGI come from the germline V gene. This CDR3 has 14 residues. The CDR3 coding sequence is TGTGCCAGCAGTTCCATTCAGGTGAACACTGAAGCTTTCTTT. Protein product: CASSSIQVNTEAFF.